The 2 T cell receptor beta chains listed next were all sequenced from one sample in a study of OX40 agonist ivuxolimab in advanced cancers. Here immunoSEQ multiplex PCR was the method, and the copy in TCRdb shows in-frame clones only, minus some. The sample has roughly 90,000 clones, approximately 94% seen once. Source: CD4+ or CD8+ T cells sorted from blood, taken in a trial of the OX40 agonist ivuxolimab. The receptors here all came from an adult with an advanced solid tumor such as melanoma, head and neck, liver or kidney cancer.

This clone was counted a single time. The chain employs TRBV19 and TRBJ2-5, with D uncertain. V was pared by 0 bases and J by 2 bases, with 7 bases between. This CDR3 has 14 residues. The V gene's germline CDR1 is LNHDA and CDR2 SQIVND (reference sequence). Here the CDR3 reads CASSIDDGQETQYF. The CDR3 DNA sequence: TGTGCCAGTAGTATAGATGACGGTCAAGAGACCCAGTACTTC.

The chain couples TRBV9 to TRBJ2-1; TRBD2 matches 9 bases. In germline, CDR1 is SGDLS, CDR2 YYNGEE. The V and J ends lost 4 bases and 11 bases, in that order; junction bases with no gene match: 19. The CDR3 is 17 amino acids. The CDR3 protein is CASSSPLAGPGKEKQFF. In DNA form, the CDR3 reads TGTGCCAGCAGCTCCCCTCTAGCGGGACCAGGAAAGGAAAAGCAGTTCTTC.